The 18 T cell receptor beta chains given below trace back to one sample, sequenced in a study of blood T cell repertoires in COVID-19. Using immunoSEQ multiplex PCR, the repertoire was profiled, and TCRdb retains in-frame clones only, with some absent. This table has 65,000 to 75,000 clones, about 80% appearing once. Sequenced material: peripheral blood. These receptors all come from a human donor in a cohort sampled during active COVID-19.

The rearrangement links TRBV18 to TRBJ2-1, with TRBD2 matching 13 bases. The ends lost 2 bases at V and 7 bases at J; junction bases unmatched: 8. CDR3 length: 17 amino acids. CDR1 is KGHSH, CDR2 LQKENI, per germline. The CDR3 coding sequence is TGTGCCAGCTCACCAACCCGGACTAGCGGGAGTAAGAATGAGCAGTTCTTC. This gives the protein CASSPTRTSGSKNEQFF.

The chain employs TRBV6-6 and TRBJ2-6; a weak D match, TRBD1 (6 bases). V was clipped by 7 bases and J by 2 bases, with 12 bases between them. Germline CDR1 and CDR2: MNHNY and SVGAGI (reference sequence). The length of the CDR3 is 15 residues. The CDR3, as DNA: TGTGCCAGCACCAACAGGGCGACTGGGGCCAACGTCCTGACTTTC. Amino acid sequence: CASTNRATGANVLTF.

The chain couples TRBV19 to TRBJ1-5; 10 bases are shared with TRBD1. With 7 bases clipped from V and 6 bases from J, the junction kept 9 bases outside the gene matches. Germline values: CDR1 LNHDA, CDR2 SQIVND (reference sequence). CDR3 size: 15 residues. CDR3 bases: TGTGCCAGTACCAATGGGGGACAGGGGTTTCAGCCCCAGCATTTT. Encoded protein: CASTNGGQGFQPQHF. The full variable domain, in which reference TRBV19 and TRBJ1-5 provide the parts outside the CDR3, is DGGITQSPKYLFRKEGQNVTLSCEQNLNHDAMYWYRQDPGQGLRLIYYSQIVNDFQKGDIAEGYSVSREKKESFPLTVTSAQKNPTAFYLCASTNGGQGFQPQHFGDGTRLSIL.

The V gene is TRBV5-6, the J gene TRBJ1-4, with D maybe TRBD1 (6 bases). The CDR3 extends over 13 amino acids. Between the trimmed V and J ends, which lost 6 bases and 5 bases, there was a span of 11 bases. Germline values: CDR1 SGHDT, CDR2 YYEEEE. CDR3 nucleotide sequence: TGTGCCAGCACCGGACAGCGGAATGAAAAACTGTTTTTT. This gives the protein CASTGQRNEKLFF.

The chain employs TRBV6-6 and TRBJ1-4, with D hard to call. Germline CDR1 is MNHNY and CDR2 is SVGAGI (reference sequence). V gave up 7 bases and J gave up 4 bases, with 10 bases separating them. The CDR3 is 13 residues long. The CDR3 sequence: CASTRRDNEKLFF. The DNA for the CDR3 is TGTGCCAGCACTCGACGAGATAATGAAAAACTGTTTTTT.

V gene TRBV29-1 combines with J gene TRBJ1-3; maybe TRBD1 (6 bases). The CDR3 has 14 residues. Germline assignment: CDR1 SQVTM and CDR2 ANQGSEA. V was shortened by 7 bases and J by 0 bases, with 13 bases between the two germline ends. The CDR3 DNA reads as TGCAGCGCCTTGACAGGCAGCTCTGGAAACACCATATATTTT. It yields the protein CSALTGSSGNTIYF.

The table lists this clone with a count of one. This rearrangement joins TRBV30 to TRBJ1-5; D possibly corresponds to TRBD1 (6 bases). V was cut by 2 bases and J by 3 bases, with 14 bases left in between. The germline CDR1 and CDR2 sequences are GTSNPN and SVGIG (reference sequence). CDR3 size: 15 residues. DNA of the CDR3: TGTGCCTGGAGTAGCAATGGACAGCACAATCAGCCCCAGCATTTT. Translating gives CAWSSNGQHNQPQHF.

The rearrangement links TRBV19 to TRBJ1-6; 8 bases align to TRBD1. V was pared by 3 bases and J by 10 bases, with 11 bases of the junction left unmatched. The germline gives CDR1 LNHDA, CDR2 SQIVND (reference sequence). This CDR3 has 16 residues. CDR3 region: CASSMGGQGTWSPLHF. The CDR3 region has the DNA TGTGCCAGTAGTATGGGTGGACAGGGAACATGGTCACCCCTCCACTTT.

This clone was found a few times. The genes are TRBV6-5 and TRBJ1-5; the D is unclear. Per the germline V gene, CDR1 is MNHEY and CDR2 is SVGAGI. The CDR3 covers 14 residues. V was cut by 0 bases and J by 5 bases, with 8 bases left in between. CDR3 protein: CASSYSEGDQPQHF. Here the CDR3 DNA reads TGTGCCAGCAGTTACTCGGAAGGAGATCAGCCCCAGCATTTT.

V usage is TRBV5-1 and J usage is TRBJ2-1; 8 positions match TRBD2. The CDR3 totals 16 residues. The junction had 10 bases not matched to a gene; V was cut back by 8 bases and J by 0 bases. In germline, CDR1 is SGHRS, CDR2 YFSETQ. The CDR3 DNA reads as TGCGCCAGTTATCCGCGGGAGGCCAGCTCCTACAATGAGCAGTTCTTC. This codes for CASYPREASSYNEQFF.

The V call is TRBV12-2, the J call TRBJ2-1; no check of the table's D call, TRBD2, against the DNA was made. TRBV12-2 counts as a pseudogene. The CDR3 is made up of 16 amino acids. The CDR3 DNA is TGTGCAAGTGCCACCCGGGACTCGTCATCCTACAATGAGCAGTTCTTC. This encodes CASATRDSSSYNEQFF.

This clone was found a few times. The genes are TRBV5-4 and TRBJ2-5; a weak D match, TRBD2 (6 bases). The V gene's germline CDR1 is SGHNT and CDR2 YYREEE (reference sequence). The CDR3 is 13 residues long. V was trimmed by 5 bases and J by 0 bases, leaving 8 bases between them. The CDR3 reads CASRGTYQETQYF. As DNA, the CDR3 is TGTGCCAGCAGAGGGACTTACCAAGAGACCCAGTACTTC.

The rearrangement links TRBV5-8 to TRBJ2-5; 12 nucleotides match TRBD1. Trimming removed 1 base from V and 5 bases from J; junction bases left unmatched: 6. This CDR3 spans 16 amino acids. Germline CDR1 SGHTS, CDR2 YDEGEE. The CDR3 region is CASSLWGQGASETQYF. The DNA for the CDR3 is TGTGCCAGCAGCTTGTGGGGACAGGGGGCATCGGAGACCCAGTACTTC.

This clone appeared a few times. This chain uses TRBV5-1 with TRBJ2-6; 8 positions agree with TRBD1. This CDR3 has 17 residues. Looked up from germline, CDR1 is SGHRS and CDR2 is YFSETQ. With V trimmed by 1 base and J by 0 bases, 3 bases remained unmatched. The CDR3 DNA sequence: TGCGCCAGCAGCTTGAGGACAGGGACCTCTGGGGCCAACGTCCTGACTTTC. Translated: CASSLRTGTSGANVLTF.

The chain carries TRBV6-5 and TRBJ2-7, with 8 positions matching TRBD1. The CDR3 covers 15 residues. Germline V gives CDR1 MNHEY, CDR2 SVGAGI. With 4 bases clipped from V and 3 bases from J, the junction kept 8 bases outside the gene matches. CDR3 nucleotides: TGTGCCAGCAGTTCACGGACAGGGCAGGTCTACGAGCAGTACTTC. It yields the protein CASSSRTGQVYEQYF.

The chain employs TRBV27 and TRBJ2-7; D may be TRBD2 (7 bases). V lost 2 bases, J lost 6 bases, and 17 bases lay in between. This CDR3 has 15 amino acids. Germline CDR1 MNHEY, CDR2 SMNVEV (reference sequence). The CDR3 loop is CASSLRGGRPFEQYF. In nucleotides, the CDR3 is TGTGCCAGCAGTTTACGCGGGGGCAGGCCTTTCGAGCAGTACTTC.

This clone was counted many times. CDR3 sequence reads: CASSGPDWEYEQYF. The CDR3 nucleotides read TGTGCCAGCAGCGGCCCCGACTGGGAGTACGAGCAGTACTTC. The rearrangement uses TRBV5-4 and TRBJ2-7; possibly TRBD2 for D (5 bases). The CDR3 is 14 residues long. Germline lookup yields CDR1 SGHNT and CDR2 YYREEE (reference sequence). Trimming left V 4 bases short and J 4 bases short, with 15 bases between.

The rearrangement links TRBV5-1 to TRBJ1-6; tentatively, D is TRBD1 (6 bases). CDR1 is SGHRS, CDR2 YFSETQ, per germline. This CDR3 region has 15 residues. Trimming shortened V by 5 bases and J by 8 bases, and 17 bases separated the two germline ends. CDR3 amino acids: CASRSGGHGYSPLHF. CDR3 sequence (DNA): TGCGCCAGCAGGTCTGGGGGACACGGATATTCACCCCTCCACTTT.